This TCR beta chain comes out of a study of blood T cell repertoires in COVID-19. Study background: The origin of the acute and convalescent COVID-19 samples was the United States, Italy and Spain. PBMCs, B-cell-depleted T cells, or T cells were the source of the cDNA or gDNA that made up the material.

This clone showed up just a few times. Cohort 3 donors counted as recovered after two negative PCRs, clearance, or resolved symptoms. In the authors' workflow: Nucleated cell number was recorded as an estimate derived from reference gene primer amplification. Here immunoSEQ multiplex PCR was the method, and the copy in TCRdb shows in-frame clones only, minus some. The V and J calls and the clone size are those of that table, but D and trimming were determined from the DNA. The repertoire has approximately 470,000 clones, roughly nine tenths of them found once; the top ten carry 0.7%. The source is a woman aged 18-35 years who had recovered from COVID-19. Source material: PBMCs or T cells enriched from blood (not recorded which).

The DNA for the CDR3 is TGTGCCTGGAGTGTACACGGGACAGATGGCTACACCTTC. Translation: CAWSVHGTDGYTF. This chain links TRBV30 with TRBJ1-2, with 7 positions matching TRBD1. This CDR3 region has 13 residues. With 0 bases clipped from V and 6 bases from J, the junction kept 4 bases outside the gene matches. From germline, CDR1 is GTSNPN and CDR2 SVGIG (reference sequence).